This T cell receptor (beta chain) is from a study of response to subunit inactivated influenza vaccine. Notes on the study in general: Few new T cells, the authors suggested, are recruited by each seasonal influenza vaccination.

The length of the CDR3 is 17 residues. The germline CDR1 and CDR2 sequences are SGHTA and FQGNSA. Unmatched junction bases numbered 3, after V lost 4 bases and J lost 0 bases. TCRdb passed the RT-PCR reads through MiXCR, listing each CDR3 protein once. Seen here are about 780,000 distinct CDR3 sequences, approximately 17% observed once, and the top ten hold about a tenth. A word on this clonotype: Antigen specificity is unknown.

The rearrangement links TRBV7-2 to TRBJ2-1; 13 positions agree with TRBD2. The TCR comes from a man aged 50-60 years who received an inactivated influenza vaccine. The material was PBMCs from blood, obtained 5 days after vaccination. The CDR3 region has the DNA TGTGCCAGCAGCTCGACTAGCGGGGGGAACTCCTACAATGAGCAGTTCTTC. Protein product: CASSSTSGGNSYNEQFF.